These 20 T cell receptor beta chains originate from one sample sequenced in a study of blood T cell repertoires in COVID-19. Libraries were prepared by immunoSEQ multiplex PCR; TCRdb keeps only in-frame clonotypes and omits some of them. The sample has about 360,000 clones, approximately 86% seen once. Sequenced: peripheral blood. These receptors all stem from a woman aged 55 to 70 with COVID-19, enrolled during active disease.

The rearrangement uses TRBV29-1 and TRBJ1-2; unclear D gene. The CDR3 contains 14 residues. Germline V gene lookup returns CDR1 SQVTM and CDR2 ANQGSEA. Trimming took off 1 base at V and 4 bases at J, with 13 bases between the two ends. DNA for the CDR3: TGCAGCGTTGAAGTCCCAGCGAGACCCTATGGCTACACCTTC. Translating gives CSVEVPARPYGYTF.

J is TRBJ1-5 and V is TRBV7-2; 7 positions match TRBD1. The V and J ends lost 1 base and 10 bases, in that order; junction bases with no gene match: 7. This CDR3 is 14 amino acids long. Germline CDR1 and CDR2: SGHTA and FQGNSA. In DNA, the CDR3 is TGTGCCAGCAGCTTAGACCGACAGGGTATACCCCAGCATTTT. It codes for CASSLDRQGIPQHF.

This chain links TRBV5-1 with TRBJ1-1; a possible D gene is TRBD1 (6 bases). The CDR3 has 15 residues. The V end lost 0 bases, the J end lost 3 bases, and 12 bases lay between the germline ends. Germline lookup yields CDR1 SGHRS and CDR2 YFSETQ. CDR3 coding DNA: TGCGCCAGCAGCTTGGTTGCGGGGGCGGACACTGAAGCTTTCTTT. Its protein product is CASSLVAGADTEAFF.

This clone was counted once. The V and J genes are TRBV5-1 and TRBJ2-2, with TRBD2 as a possible D gene (5 bases). CDR1 is SGHRS and CDR2 is YFSETQ in the germline V gene. Trimming pared 5 bases from V and 5 bases from J, leaving 10 bases between. The CDR3 runs 13 residues. The CDR3 sequence: CASSHRGTGELFF. CDR3 nucleotides: TGCGCCAGCAGTCACAGAGGGACCGGGGAGCTGTTTTTT.

The chain combines TRBV18 with TRBJ2-5, with 7 bases that match TRBD2. This CDR3 comprises 15 residues. Germline assignment: CDR1 KGHSH and CDR2 LQKENI. V shed 4 bases and J 2 bases; nucleotides not matched to a gene: 7. The CDR3 reads CASSQGTSDQETQYF. The CDR3 coding sequence is TGTGCCAGCTCACAGGGAACTAGCGATCAAGAGACCCAGTACTTC.

This sequence joins TRBV6-5 and TRBJ2-7; TRBD1 matches at 11 bases. Germline values: CDR1 MNHEY, CDR2 SVGAGI. The CDR3 spans 15 residues. The ends lost 8 bases at V and 1 base at J; junction bases unmatched: 7. The CDR3 DNA follows: TGTGCCAGCTCATTGTGGGACAGGGGGTCCTACGAGCAGTACTTC. Its translation is CASSLWDRGSYEQYF.

This clone turned up a few times. The chain carries TRBV3-1 (or the pseudogene TRBV3-2) and TRBJ2-1, with TRBD2 as a possible D gene (5 bases). The CDR3 consists of 13 residues. Trimming removed 2 bases at V and 8 bases at J, with 10 bases between. Looked up from germline, CDR1 is LGHDT and CDR2 is YNNKEL (reference sequence). The CDR3 spells CASSQFWGDEQFF. Written as DNA, the CDR3 is TGTGCCAGCAGCCAATTTTGGGGAGATGAGCAGTTCTTC.

The genes are TRBV24-1 and TRBJ2-3, with 8 bases identical to TRBD2. CDR3 length: 15 amino acids. J was trimmed by 5 bases and V by 3 bases; bases with no gene match: 6. CDR1 and CDR2 (germline): KGHDR, SFDVKD. The CDR3 nucleotides read TGTGCCACCAGTGATCCGGGGGGGTCCGGAGATACGCAGTATTTT. This codes for CATSDPGGSGDTQYF.

The chain recombines TRBV7-3 with TRBJ1-2, with D perhaps matching TRBD1 (6 bases). The V gene lost 1 base and the J gene lost 7 bases, with 10 bases spanning the gap. CDR3 length: 13 residues. Looked up from germline, CDR1 is SGHTA and CDR2 is FQGTGA. The CDR3 here is CASSLRGGGGYTF. DNA for the CDR3: TGTGCCAGCAGCTTAAGAGGGGGGGGTGGCTACACCTTC.

The CDR3 spells CAWSRDQLPEAFF. The CDR3 DNA is TGTGCCTGGAGTCGGGATCAGCTCCCTGAAGCTTTCTTT. The chain links TRBV30 to TRBJ1-1; no clear D. The CDR3 runs 13 residues. From germline, CDR1 is GTSNPN and CDR2 SVGIG (reference sequence). The ends were cut back, 2 bases at V and 6 bases at J, with 13 bases in the middle. Variable domain in full (rest from reference TRBV30 and TRBJ1-1): SQTIHQWPATLVQPVGSPLSLECTVEGTSNPNLYWYRQAAGRGLQLLFYSVGIGQISSEVPQNLSASRPQDRQFILSSKKLLLSDSGFYLCAWSRDQLPEAFFGQGTRLTVV.

The genes are TRBV30 and TRBJ2-5; TRBD2 matches 13 bases. The CDR3 has 16 amino acids. Germline V gene data show CDR1 as GTSNPN and CDR2 as SVGIG (reference sequence). The J segment lost 4 bases and the V segment lost 3 bases, leaving 8 bases of the junction unmatched. Here the CDR3 DNA reads TGTGCCTGGAGCTTACTAGCGGGGGGGGGAGCAGAGACCCAGTACTTC. As protein: CAWSLLAGGGAETQYF.

CDR3 region: CAISAPSGGASYNEQFF. The DNA for the CDR3 is TGTGCCATCAGTGCGCCTAGCGGGGGGGCCTCTTACAATGAGCAGTTCTTC. V usage is TRBV10-3 and J usage is TRBJ2-1; 12 bases agree with TRBD2. In germline, CDR1 is ENHRY, CDR2 SYGVKD. Trimming removed 4 bases from V and 4 bases from J; junction bases left unmatched: 8. The CDR3 length is 17 residues.

The CDR3 sequence is CASSQFTGANTGELFF. The CDR3 nucleotides read TGTGCCAGCAGCCAGTTCACAGGGGCTAACACCGGGGAGCTGTTTTTT. The chain joins TRBV4-2 to TRBJ2-2; 7 bases are shared with TRBD1. The CDR3 covers 16 residues. J gave up 2 bases and V 3 bases, and 6 bases lay outside the gene matches. Germline V CDR1 and CDR2: LGHNA, YNFKEQ.

V gene TRBV23-1 combines with J gene TRBJ1-3; D gene ambiguous. TRBV23-1 is designated an ORF whose function remains uncertain. V was pared by 7 bases and J by 4 bases, with 17 bases between. This CDR3 region has 15 residues. The CDR3 sequence: CASTLGGGWGNTIYF. CDR3 sequence (DNA): TGCGCCAGCACCCTCGGCGGAGGGTGGGGAAACACCATATATTTT.

The chain links TRBV18 to TRBJ2-3; tentatively, D is TRBD1 (6 bases). The V end lost 6 bases, the J end lost 0 bases, and 13 bases lay between the germline ends. The CDR3 consists of 15 residues. Germline V gives CDR1 KGHSH, CDR2 LQKENI. CDR3 region: CASSTDSASTDTQYF. CDR3 DNA sequence: TGTGCCAGCTCGACGGACAGCGCTAGCACAGATACGCAGTATTTT.

The gene calls are TRBV7-6 and TRBJ1-1; 7 nucleotides align to TRBD1. The CDR3 covers 13 residues. V dropped 6 bases and J dropped 5; count of bases not matched to a gene: 6. Germline V lookup: CDR1 SGHVS, CDR2 FNYEAQ. CDR3 nucleotide sequence: TGTGCCAGCAGTTCGACAGGGTGGACTGAAGCTTTCTTT. Amino acid sequence: CASSSTGWTEAFF.

This clone came up once. This sequence joins TRBV3-1 (or the pseudogene TRBV3-2) and TRBJ2-1; 7 bases align to TRBD1. Germline CDR1 and CDR2: LGHDT and YNNKEL (reference sequence). J was trimmed by 8 bases and V by 4 bases; bases with no gene match: 14. The length of the CDR3 is 16 residues. Here the CDR3 DNA reads TGTGCCAGCAGCCCGAAGGGACAGTCAGCTAGGGATGAGCAGTTCTTC. Protein: CASSPKGQSARDEQFF.

J is TRBJ2-7 and V is TRBV30; 9 nucleotides line up with TRBD2. CDR3 length: 14 residues. In germline, CDR1 is GTSNPN, CDR2 SVGIG (reference sequence). Trimming removed 4 bases from V and 4 bases from J; junction bases left unmatched: 8. The CDR3 bases are TGTGCCTGGAAGAGGAGCGGGGGGAATTACGAGCAGTACTTC. It codes for CAWKRSGGNYEQYF.

V and J are TRBV5-1 and TRBJ2-7; D is uncertain. The V gene's germline CDR1 is SGHRS and CDR2 YFSETQ. Trimming removed 7 bases at V and 2 bases at J, with 10 bases between. This CDR3 comprises 12 residues. As DNA, the CDR3 is TGCGCCAGCGGGTTTGGAGCCTACGAGCAGTACTTC. It encodes CASGFGAYEQYF.

This clone showed up just once. This chain joins TRBV7-2 and TRBJ1-1, with 7 positions matching TRBD1. This CDR3 is 14 amino acids long. V lost 6 bases, J lost 7 bases, and 11 bases stayed unmatched. Germline V CDR1 and CDR2: SGHTA, FQGNSA. The CDR3 nucleotides are TGTGCCAGCAGATACAATACCCAGGGGGTTGAAGCTTTCTTT. Translated: CASRYNTQGVEAFF.